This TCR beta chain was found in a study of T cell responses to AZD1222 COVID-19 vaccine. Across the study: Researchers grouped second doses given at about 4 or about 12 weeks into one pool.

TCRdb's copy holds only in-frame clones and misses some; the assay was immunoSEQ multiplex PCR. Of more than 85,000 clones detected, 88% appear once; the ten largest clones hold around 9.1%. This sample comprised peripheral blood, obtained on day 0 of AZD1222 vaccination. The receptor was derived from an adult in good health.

The CDR3 sequence is CASSIFSGGRMNTEAFF. As DNA, the CDR3 is TGTGCCAGTAGTATTTTCTCGGGAGGCCGAATGAACACTGAAGCTTTCTTT. This chain uses TRBV19 with TRBJ1-1, with D uncertain. Germline-derived CDR1 and CDR2 are LNHDA and SQIVND (reference sequence). The V gene lost 3 bases and the J gene lost 0 bases, with 17 bases spanning the gap. This CDR3 has 17 amino acids.